This T cell receptor beta chain was captured in a study of long-term antiretroviral therapy in people with HIV (dated by TCRdb to between 2022 and 2023). For the wider study: The earliest samples were collected approximately a decade before the 2015 WHO recommendation for immediate ART, a period when ART was typically delayed until CD4 counts fell. A retrospective serial study tested whether changes in peripheral blood TRB repertoire composition and diversity were associated with ART initiation and durable HIV suppression. The cohort contributed about 200 cryopreserved PBMC samples from about 29 adults with confirmed HIV infection, collected serially over a mean of around six years (range 1-12). Of the roughly 30 participants with HIV, roughly twelve were female. No cross-contamination during QIAcube processing was seen in test extractions of a monoclonal T-cell line run alongside 25 to 35 polyclonal samples. Paper-wide results and their limitations: Expanded TRB clones identified before ART initiation dominated the repertoire across all time points, though the dominance fluctuated and decreased in many PLHIV after ART. Because pre-ART samples had limited cell numbers, profiling was done on unsorted PBMC rather than on sorted CD4+ and CD8+ T cells. ART initiation was associated with a significant increase in TRB diversity, but diversity stayed significantly below transplant donor controls even after long-term ART. Because PBMC availability was limited, only the TCR beta chain was sequenced, with no alpha chain pairing. Compared with controls, HIV repertoires had narrower CDR3 length ranges, and the network structure pointed to an antigen-experienced repertoire that shifted only slightly toward naive after ART. The samples were dated from 2004 to 2017, and the ART regimens that were used may be less effective than current ART regimens. No data were available on ART adherence, viral resistance or therapy changes, limiting inferences about post-ART repertoire changes.

V sheds 6 bases and J sheds 2 bases, leaving 10 bases between their ends. According to the germline V gene (reference sequence), CDR1 reads LNHDA and CDR2 reads SQIVND. The CDR3 numbers 13 residues from cysteine through phenylalanine. Here the CDR3 DNA is all that survives: 39 bases in frame from base 1. The immunoSEQ hsTCRB v3.0 assay was used at survey level resolution to sequence the TRB variable region. A depth of about 40,000-50,000 T-cell genomes per sample was targeted for TRB sequencing. An Illumina MiSeq with a v3 150-cycle kit was used to sequence the pooled TRB libraries. Turning to the authors' computational methods: Repertoire analysis ran in R within a reproducible Nextflow workflow covering QC, data transformation and analysis. LymphoSeq2, an R package for AIRR-Seq data exploration, was used to implement custom analyses. After excluding several samples that yielded fewer than 5000 total TRB sequences, 188 HIV repertoires remained for analysis. Of the roughly 190 retained HIV repertoires, about 61 were collected before and more than 120 after ART initiation. Repertoires were downsampled to 5000 TRB nucleotide sequences, with summary statistics averaged over 100 downsampling iterations. The analysis kept only TRB sequences whose CDR3 regions were at least seven amino acids long. Diversity was assessed using a clonality score derived from Shannon entropy and using the Gini coefficient. In the repertoire networks, any two of the top 5000 CDR3 amino acid sequences were connected whenever the two sequences differed by an edit distance of one. Antigen specificity groups and MHC restriction were predicted for TRB CDR3 amino acid sequences with GLIPH2. To flag known associations with CMV, EBV, HIV or tissue antigens, CDR3 amino acid sequences were compared against VDJdb and McPAS-TCR. Pre-ART, post-ART and control groups were compared with Wilcoxon signed-rank tests and Holm-Bonferroni correction. Held by TCRdb, this immuneACCESS table contains in-frame sequences only and omits some clones. Under half of the omission traces to an unresolved V gene where checked; the cause of the rest is unknown. V and J calls plus clone size are reproduced from that table; the DNA served to infer D and trimming. Recorded for this sample are more than 35,000 clones; less than 90% of them occurred a single time. The ten largest clones represent about 4.2% of the sample.

For this clone: It lacks a known antigen. No base-level quality is on record; no much larger clone is a single base apart.

Participants were included only if at least one PBMC sample before ART initiation and at least two post-ART samples were available. Every participant with HIV received treatment in the United States of America. Before DNA extraction, cryopreserved samples containing 1-10 million PBMC were thawed and washed. At the time of the earliest PBMC sample for each participant with HIV, ages ranged from roughly 23 to 55 years. PBMC samples from each participant spanned 1-4 timepoints before ART initiation and 2-8 timepoints after ART initiation, with a median of 7 samples. Serial HIV viral load, CD4+ T-cell count, ART history and demographic data were obtained for every participant. Genomic DNA was extracted from unsorted PBMC with a Qiagen kit on a QIAcube, with processing performed in batches of 12 samples.

Specimen: unsorted PBMCs, collected just before starting antiretroviral therapy. The source is a young woman with HIV. This receptor chain uses TRBV19 and TRBJ1-1, with TRBD1 as a weak D call on 5 bases. CDR3 loop: CASSWDGNTEAFF. The base sequence is TGTGCCAGTAGCTGGGACGGAAACACTGAAGCTTTCTTT.